The clone carrying this T cell receptor (beta chain) was seen a few times. Antigen unknown. This sample stems from a study of post-analysis software for immune sequencing data. Across the whole study: There were relapsing-remitting, secondary progressive and progressive-relapsing multiple sclerosis among the disease courses included.

The study, taken as a whole, reports: Batch-matched samples strongly co-clustered by F measure. Significantly decreased normalized Chao1 diversity was recorded for multiple sclerosis patients relative to controls. Patients used roughly five TRBV segments, including TRBV5-6, TRBV5-1 and TRBV20-1, more often than controls.

Germline V CDR1 and CDR2: MNHEY, SMNVEV (reference sequence). V was trimmed by 1 base and J by 1 base, leaving 12 bases between them. The CDR3 runs 16 residues. The authors incorporated unique molecular identifiers into the TCR beta cDNA libraries. One entry per CDR3 protein results from TCRdb running MiXCR on the PCR reads. There are some 690,000 distinct CDR3 sequences in the sample; 25% to 30% occur only once, and approximately 0.6% lies in the top ten. The sequenced sample consisted of blood. This sequence originates from a girl aged 10 to 17 with multiple sclerosis. J is TRBJ2-3 and V is TRBV27, with D tentatively TRBD2 (5 bases). The CDR3 DNA sequence: TGTGCCAGCAGTTTATGGACGTTCGGGGGCACAGATACGCAGTATTTT. It yields the protein CASSLWTFGGTDTQYF.